Following are 32 T cell receptor beta chains from one sample sequenced in a study of cytomegalovirus exposure and HLA in healthy donors. The PCR employed 60 Vbeta primers together with 13 Jbeta primers. Only in-frame clones appear in the TCRdb table, and some are missing; sequencing was by immunoSEQ multiplex PCR. The data show 60,000 to 80,000 clones, less than 70% seen once. Sequenced sample: PBMCs. The receptors were gathered from a man under 40 in good health and CMV-seronegative.

The chain has TRBV4-1 and TRBJ2-7; 10 bases map to TRBD2. Germline lookup yields CDR1 MGHRA and CDR2 YSYEKL. The junction had 4 bases not matched to a gene; V was cut back by 0 bases and J by 2 bases. The CDR3 runs 16 residues. CDR3 in DNA: TGCGCCAGCAGCCAAGATTCCAGCGGGGGGGCCTACGAGCAGTACTTC. Translated, it gives CASSQDSSGGAYEQYF.

This clone was observed once. The rearrangement joins TRBV15 to TRBJ1-2, with D unresolved. The V and J ends lost 0 bases and 4 bases respectively, with 18 bases between them. The CDR3 covers 17 residues. The germline V gene encodes CDR1 LNHNV and CDR2 YYDKDF (reference sequence). The CDR3 loop is CATSRERGNSYLYGYTF. Here the CDR3 DNA reads TGTGCCACCAGCAGAGAGCGCGGGAACAGCTACCTCTATGGCTACACCTTC.

This chain uses TRBV7-2 with TRBJ2-3; 7 nucleotides agree with TRBD2. There are 16 residues in the CDR3. Germline CDR1 is SGHTA and CDR2 is FQGNSA. Losses at the gene ends were 3 bases for V and 0 bases for J; bases not matched to a gene: 6. CDR3 sequence: CASSFRLARSTDTQYF. The CDR3 coding sequence is TGTGCCAGCAGCTTCCGACTAGCTCGGAGCACAGATACGCAGTATTTT. Drawing the rest from reference TRBV7-2 and TRBJ2-3, the complete variable domain is GAGVSQSPSNKVTEKGKDVELRCDPISGHTALYWYRQSLGQGLEFLIYFQGNSAPDKSGLPSDRFSAERTGGSVSTLTIQRTQQEDSAVYLCASSFRLARSTDTQYFGPGTRLTVL.

This chain connects TRBV9 to TRBJ1-1, with 7 bases matching TRBD1. Germline V gene sequence: CDR1 SGDLS, CDR2 YYNGEE. The trim removed 3 bases at V and 1 base at J, leaving 18 bases unmatched. This CDR3 has 19 amino acids. CDR3 sequence: CASSDYMGQIPGANTEAFF. The CDR3 bases are TGTGCCAGCAGCGATTACATGGGACAGATCCCTGGGGCGAACACTGAAGCTTTCTTT.

V usage is TRBV4-2 and J usage is TRBJ2-5; a possible D gene is TRBD1 (6 bases). The CDR3 is 14 residues long. Germline CDR1 is LGHNA and CDR2 is YNFKEQ. Trimming took off 3 bases at V and 1 base at J, with 9 bases between the two ends. DNA for the CDR3: TGTGCCAGCAGCCAGCCAGGGGCCCAAGAGACCCAGTACTTC. Protein product: CASSQPGAQETQYF.

The chain couples TRBV5-1 to TRBJ2-3; 7 nucleotides match TRBD2. The CDR3 runs to 14 residues. The J segment lost 5 bases and the V segment lost 0 bases, leaving 3 bases of the junction unmatched. CDR1 SGHRS and CDR2 YFSETQ come from the germline V gene. In nucleotides, the CDR3 is TGCGCCAGCAGCTTGGAGGGCGGGGGAGATACGCAGTATTTT. Residues: CASSLEGGGDTQYF.

This chain links TRBV30 with TRBJ2-7; 8 positions agree with TRBD1. Germline values: CDR1 GTSNPN, CDR2 SVGIG (reference sequence). The ends lost 3 bases at V and 3 bases at J; junction bases unmatched: 16. The CDR3 is made up of 17 amino acids. The CDR3 reads CAWRIKQGDPSIYEQYF. In DNA form, the CDR3 reads TGTGCCTGGAGGATTAAACAGGGGGACCCTTCCATCTACGAGCAGTACTTC. The complete variable domain, with remaining parts taken from reference TRBV30 and TRBJ2-7, reads SQTIHQWPATLVQPVGSPLSLECTVEGTSNPNLYWYRQAAGRGLQLLFYSVGIGQISSEVPQNLSASRPQDRQFILSSKKLLLSDSGFYLCAWRIKQGDPSIYEQYFGPGTRLTVT.

This clone was found a few times. The V and J genes are TRBV6-5 and TRBJ2-5; TRBD1 aligns across 8 bases. Germline assignment: CDR1 MNHEY and CDR2 SVGAGI. J lost 3 bases, V lost 2 bases, and 2 bases had no gene match. There are 14 residues in the CDR3. The CDR3 sequence is CASSYNRGKETQYF. The CDR3 nucleotides are TGTGCCAGCAGTTACAACAGGGGGAAAGAGACCCAGTACTTC.

This chain joins TRBV7-2 and TRBJ2-7; 9 nucleotides agree with TRBD1. Unmatched junction bases numbered 4, after V lost 4 bases and J lost 6 bases. CDR1 and CDR2 (germline): SGHTA, FQGNSA. This CDR3 comprises 13 residues. The CDR3 nucleotides are TGTGCCAGCAGCTCGGACAGGGGCGGCGAGCAGTACTTC. Translated: CASSSDRGGEQYF. The whole variable domain, remainder taken from reference TRBV7-2 and TRBJ2-7, is GAGVSQSPSNKVTEKGKDVELRCDPISGHTALYWYRQSLGQGLEFLIYFQGNSAPDKSGLPSDRFSAERTGGSVSTLTIQRTQQEDSAVYLCASSSDRGGEQYFGPGTRLTVT.

The chain is built from TRBV7-6 and TRBJ1-4; D is possibly TRBD1 (5 bases). Trimming stripped 5 bases from V and 0 bases from J, with 13 bases between. There are 16 residues in the CDR3. Germline V gene sequence: CDR1 SGHVS, CDR2 FNYEAQ. The CDR3 loop reads CASSPLGHATNEKLFF. The CDR3 DNA is TGTGCCAGCAGCCCCTTAGGACATGCAACTAATGAAAAACTGTTTTTT.

The chain carries TRBV5-1 and TRBJ2-6; D may be TRBD1 (5 bases). There are 15 residues in the CDR3. CDR1 and CDR2 from the germline V gene are SGHRS and YFSETQ. Trimming stripped 0 bases from V and 4 bases from J, with 8 bases between. CDR3 in amino acids: CASSLGGPGANVLTF. As DNA, the CDR3 is TGCGCCAGCAGCTTGGGGGGCCCCGGGGCCAACGTCCTGACTTTC.

The chain employs TRBV6-5 and TRBJ2-1; D unresolved. The CDR3 contains 13 residues. Germline lookup yields CDR1 MNHEY and CDR2 SVGAGI. The ends were cut back, 0 bases at V and 6 bases at J, with 6 bases in the middle. CDR3 sequence reads: CASSYSISNEQFF. The CDR3 region has the DNA TGTGCCAGCAGTTACTCGATCAGCAATGAGCAGTTCTTC.

This clone came up once. The gene calls are TRBV30 and TRBJ1-5, with D possibly being TRBD1 (5 bases). Trimming removed 1 base from V and 2 bases from J, with 12 bases in between. The germline V gene encodes CDR1 GTSNPN and CDR2 SVGIG (reference sequence). The CDR3 length is 15 residues. The CDR3 here is CAWSEGWGGNQPQHF. The CDR3 nucleotides are TGTGCCTGGAGTGAGGGTTGGGGGGGCAATCAGCCCCAGCATTTT.

The J gene is TRBJ2-3, the V gene TRBV2; 9 bases are a match to TRBD2. V shed 6 bases and J 2 bases; nucleotides not matched to a gene: 3. The CDR3 is 14 residues long. Germline CDR1 and CDR2: SNHLY and FYNNEI. Written as DNA, the CDR3 is TGTGCCAGCAGAAGCGGGGGGAACACAGATACGCAGTATTTT. This gives the protein CASRSGGNTDTQYF.

Only a few counts were recorded for this clone. The V gene is TRBV7-9, the J gene TRBJ1-4; D may be TRBD1 (5 bases). V lost 3 bases to trimming and J lost 9 bases, with 11 bases between them. The CDR3 has 13 amino acids. In germline, CDR1 is SEHNR, CDR2 FQNEAQ (reference sequence). CDR3 bases: TGTGCCAGCAGCTTCGGGACTCATCAAAAACTGTTTTTT. Amino acids: CASSFGTHQKLFF.

This sequence joins TRBV12-5 and TRBJ2-5; no definite D call. This CDR3 region has 10 residues. Per the germline V gene, CDR1 is LGHNT and CDR2 is FRNRAP. The V end was cut by 6 bases, the J end by 4 bases, with 3 bases between. Here the CDR3 DNA reads TGTGCTAGTGGGAGAGAGACCCAGTACTTC. It encodes CASGRETQYF.

The rearrangement uses TRBV7-8 and TRBJ2-7; 9 nucleotides agree with TRBD2. The CDR3 runs 14 residues. J gave up 3 bases and V 2 bases, and 2 bases lay outside the gene matches. Germline CDR1 and CDR2: SGHVS and FQNEAQ. Here the CDR3 reads CASSLSGGNYEQYF. In nucleotides, the CDR3 is TGTGCCAGCAGCTTAAGCGGGGGGAACTACGAGCAGTACTTC.

The V gene is TRBV30, the J gene TRBJ1-1; no clear D. Germline CDR1 reads GTSNPN; CDR2 reads SVGIG (reference sequence). V gave up 4 bases and J gave up 0 bases, with 3 bases separating them. This CDR3 region has 11 residues. The CDR3 sequence: CAWTVNTEAFF. In DNA, the CDR3 is TGTGCCTGGACGGTGAACACTGAAGCTTTCTTT.

The chain employs TRBV11-3 and TRBJ2-2, with 8 bases identical to TRBD1. The CDR3 sequence is 15 residues long. The J segment lost 6 bases and the V segment lost 0 bases, leaving 3 bases of the junction unmatched. The germline gives CDR1 SGHNT, CDR2 YENEEA. The CDR3 is CASSLDRGRAGELFF. In nucleotides, the CDR3 is TGTGCCAGCAGCTTAGACAGGGGGCGGGCCGGGGAGCTGTTTTTT.

Only a few counts were recorded for this clone. This chain joins TRBV27 and TRBJ2-7, with D tentatively TRBD2 (7 bases). Germline V gene data show CDR1 as MNHEY and CDR2 as SMNVEV (reference sequence). CDR3 length: 14 residues. The V end lost 3 bases, the J end lost 6 bases, and 15 bases lay between the germline ends. The CDR3 sequence is CASSFGGGGLEQYF. Here the CDR3 DNA reads TGTGCCAGCAGTTTTGGAGGCGGGGGCCTCGAGCAGTACTTC.

This clone was detected only a few times. This chain joins TRBV10-3 and TRBJ1-4; D may be TRBD1 (5 bases). The V end was cut by 8 bases, the J end by 3 bases, with 13 bases between. The CDR3 extends over 14 amino acids. Germline assignment: CDR1 ENHRY and CDR2 SYGVKD. CDR3 coding DNA: TGTGCCATCCGCGCAGGGTCTTCTAATGAAAAACTGTTTTTT. Protein product: CAIRAGSSNEKLFF.

This chain joins TRBV6-5 and TRBJ1-6, with 9 bases identical to TRBD1. The ends lost 4 bases at V and 4 bases at J; junction bases unmatched: 2. Germline loops: CDR1 MNHEY, CDR2 SVGAGI. The CDR3 runs to 15 residues. DNA of the CDR3: TGTGCCAGCAGTTTGGGGACAGGGTATAATTCACCCCTCCACTTT. Its translation: CASSLGTGYNSPLHF.

The chain joins TRBV19 to TRBJ2-1; 8 bases fit TRBD1. The CDR3 extends over 12 amino acids. CDR1 and CDR2 (germline): LNHDA, SQIVND (reference sequence). Unmatched junction bases numbered 3, after V lost 7 bases and J lost 7 bases. CDR3 residues: CASTGGRNEQFF. CDR3 bases: TGTGCCAGTACAGGGGGCCGTAATGAGCAGTTCTTC. Based on the CDR3 plus reference TRBV19 and TRBJ2-1, the full variable domain is DGGITQSPKYLFRKEGQNVTLSCEQNLNHDAMYWYRQDPGQGLRLIYYSQIVNDFQKGDIAEGYSVSREKKESFPLTVTSAQKNPTAFYLCASTGGRNEQFFGPGTRLTVL.

V gene TRBV5-4 combines with J gene TRBJ1-6; weak D call: TRBD1 (5 bases). CDR1 SGHNT and CDR2 YYREEE come from the germline V gene (reference sequence). There are 14 residues in the CDR3. Trimming took off 4 bases at V and 11 bases at J, with 16 bases between the two ends. The CDR3 DNA sequence: TGTGCCAGCAGCCCTGGGGCCCCCCGGACACCCCTCCACTTT. It yields the protein CASSPGAPRTPLHF.

Concerning this clone itself: An end of the junction differs from the germline gene, which may be a read error. The V gene is TRBV4-1, the J gene TRBJ1-4, with a possible D match to TRBD1 (6 bases). CDR1 and CDR2 from the germline V gene are MGHRA and YSYEKL. The CDR3 is 14 amino acids. CDR3 nucleotide sequence: TGCGCCGGCAGCCAGGTTACAGGGAGTGAAAAACTGTTTTTT. Protein product: CAGSQVTGSEKLFF.

This chain links TRBV10-2 with TRBJ1-5; 7 bases map to TRBD1. The germline CDR1 and CDR2 sequences are WSHSY and SAAADI. CDR3 length: 14 residues. V gave up 6 bases and J gave up 4 bases; unmatched junction bases: 6. CDR3 coding DNA: TGCGCCAGCAGGCACAGGGGCGAAAATCAGCCCCAGCATTTT. Translating it yields CASRHRGENQPQHF.

The J gene is TRBJ1-1, the V gene TRBV2, with D maybe TRBD1 (6 bases). CDR1 is SNHLY, CDR2 FYNNEI, per germline. V lost 3 bases and J lost 3, with 14 bases in between. This CDR3 comprises 15 residues. In DNA form, the CDR3 reads TGTGCCAGCAGTGAGGCAGGGGCATGGGACACTGAAGCTTTCTTT. As protein: CASSEAGAWDTEAFF.

This clone came up a few times. The chain combines TRBV4-1 with TRBJ2-5; D is possibly TRBD1 (6 bases). Germline CDR1 is MGHRA and CDR2 is YSYEKL. The CDR3 is made up of 15 amino acids. The V end was cut by 1 base, the J end by 3 bases, with 12 bases between. The CDR3 protein is CASSQGRRTEETQYF. The CDR3 region has the DNA TGCGCCAGCAGCCAAGGTCGGAGGACAGAAGAGACCCAGTACTTC.

In its sample, this clone was seen a few times. The chain carries TRBV2 and TRBJ2-2; possible D gene TRBD2, 6 bases. Germline loops: CDR1 SNHLY, CDR2 FYNNEI. Trimming took 5 bases from V and 2 from J, leaving 12 bases between them. The CDR3 has 15 residues. The CDR3 here is CASSSWGDNTGELFF. CDR3 in DNA: TGTGCCAGCAGTAGCTGGGGGGACAACACCGGGGAGCTGTTTTTT.

The gene calls are TRBV27 and TRBJ2-7; D is uncertain. The CDR3 spans 14 residues. V shed 6 bases and J shed 3 bases, with 15 bases lying between them. CDR1 is MNHEY and CDR2 is SMNVEV in the germline V gene (reference sequence). The CDR3 DNA sequence: TGTGCCAGCAGCCCATCCCGAGCCGACTACGAGCAGTACTTC. The encoded protein is CASSPSRADYEQYF.

This clone is a singleton in its sample. The chain couples TRBV2 to TRBJ2-3, with TRBD2 matching over 11 bases. The CDR3 totals 16 residues. Trimming took 6 bases from V and 7 from J; bases not matched to a gene: 12. The V gene's germline CDR1 is SNHLY and CDR2 FYNNEI. CDR3 coding DNA: TGTGCCAGCAGCCATAGCGGGGGGGCTGCCATTTATACGCAGTATTTT. Translating it yields CASSHSGGAAIYTQYF.

The chain is built from TRBV7-9 and TRBJ2-5; tentative D call: TRBD2 (6 bases). Trimming pared 3 bases from V and 2 bases from J, leaving 10 bases between. The CDR3 spans 14 residues. Germline lookup yields CDR1 SEHNR and CDR2 FQNEAQ (reference sequence). The CDR3, as DNA: TGTGCCAGCAGCTTGCTAGCGCAGCAAGAGACCCAGTACTTC. It translates to CASSLLAQQETQYF.